A few counts support the clone carrying this TCR beta chain. Its cognate antigen is unknown. The data were obtained in a study of PD-L1 blockade in urothelial cancer. In the study overall: Patients initiated atezolizumab in about 2014 at 1,200 mg intravenously every 3 weeks. Patients had been given 0 to 3 earlier chemotherapy regimens.

Findings and limits, study-wide: Clones that were tumor-associated expanded more in the blood of durable-benefit patients at 3 weeks.

Into every PCR, synthetic TCR analog templates were spiked. Using immunoSEQ multiplex PCR, the repertoire was profiled, and TCRdb retains in-frame clones only, with some absent. The table has some 2,000 clones, under 35% seen once. The germline CDR1 and CDR2 sequences are MDHEN and SYDVKM. The ends were cut back, 3 bases at V and 1 base at J, with 3 bases in the middle. The CDR3 spans 12 residues. This TCR came from a man aged 50 to 59 with urothelial cancer. The genes are TRBV28 and TRBJ1-1; D remains ambiguous. The sequencing here drew on tumor tissue, taken before atezolizumab (anti-PD-L1) treatment. The CDR3, as DNA: TGTGCCAGCAGTTTCGGGAACACTGAAGCTTTCTTT. Encoded protein: CASSFGNTEAFF.